This passage covers 28 T cell receptor beta chains from one sample sequenced in a study of cytomegalovirus exposure and HLA in healthy donors. This PCR relied on a set of 60 Vbeta primers and 13 Jbeta primers. Method: immunoSEQ multiplex PCR; TCRdb's copy keeps in-frame clones and lacks some. The profile shows about 140,000 clones, about two thirds of them singletons. Source material: PBMCs. These receptors were obtained from a young man in good health and CMV-seropositive.

This rearrangement joins TRBV7-9 to TRBJ1-4; TRBD1 might be the D (5 bases). Germline V gene sequence: CDR1 SEHNR, CDR2 FQNEAQ (reference sequence). This CDR3 spans 15 amino acids. Trimming removed 5 bases from V and 3 bases from J, with 13 bases in between. The CDR3 loop is CASSPKTASNEKLFF. The DNA for the CDR3 is TGTGCCAGCAGCCCTAAGACAGCATCTAATGAAAAACTGTTTTTT.

The chain couples TRBV5-1 to TRBJ1-5; tentative D call: TRBD1 (6 bases). The V gene's germline CDR1 is SGHRS and CDR2 YFSETQ. Trimming removed 5 bases at V and 1 base at J, with 13 bases between. The CDR3 has 15 amino acids. CDR3 protein: CASRDSSSSNQPQHF. CDR3 bases: TGCGCCAGCAGGGACAGTAGCTCGAGCAATCAGCCCCAGCATTTT.

The chain carries TRBV30 and TRBJ1-4; D ambiguous. The ends were cut back, 5 bases at V and 9 bases at J, with 13 bases in the middle. Germline V gives CDR1 GTSNPN, CDR2 SVGIG (reference sequence). The CDR3 is made up of 12 amino acids. The CDR3 DNA is TGTGCCTGGTCCGGGTGGAGGCAAAAACTGTTTTTT. Residues: CAWSGWRQKLFF.

The CDR3 is CASRETSPTITDTQYF. In DNA, the CDR3 is TGTGCCAGCAGAGAGACTAGCCCTACAATCACAGATACGCAGTATTTT. The chain is built from TRBV6-6 and TRBJ2-3, with 7 bases that match TRBD2. V shed 6 bases and J 2 bases; nucleotides not matched to a gene: 11. Germline V gene sequence: CDR1 MNHNY, CDR2 SVGAGI (reference sequence). The CDR3 covers 16 residues.

The V and J genes are TRBV9 and TRBJ2-2, with 11 positions matching TRBD2. V was clipped by 4 bases and J by 4 bases; unmatched bases: 6. This CDR3 contains 16 residues. Germline-derived CDR1 and CDR2 are SGDLS and YYNGEE. The CDR3: CASSSRLAGITGELFF. The CDR3 region has the DNA TGTGCCAGCAGCTCACGACTAGCGGGAATCACCGGGGAGCTGTTTTTT. Drawing the rest from reference TRBV9 and TRBJ2-2, the complete variable domain is DSGVTQTPKHLITATGQRVTLRCSPRSGDLSVYWYQQSLDQGLQFLIQYYNGEERAKGNILERFSAQQFPDLHSELNLSSLELGDSALYFCASSSRLAGITGELFFGEGSRLTVL.

The chain links TRBV13 to TRBJ2-3; D is perhaps TRBD2 (6 bases). V shed 3 bases and J shed 2 bases, with 9 bases lying between them. The germline CDR1 and CDR2 sequences are PRHDT and FYEKMQ (reference sequence). The CDR3 is 14 residues long. The CDR3 spells CASSFSGFTDTQYF. CDR3 DNA sequence: TGTGCCAGCAGCTTTAGCGGTTTCACAGATACGCAGTATTTT.

J is TRBJ2-2 and V is TRBV7-3, with 9 bases lining up with TRBD2. In germline, CDR1 is SGHTA, CDR2 FQGTGA. The CDR3 consists of 15 residues. The junction had 4 bases not matched to a gene; V was cut back by 2 bases and J by 6 bases. CDR3 bases: TGTGCCAGCAGCTTAGCGGGAGGGCCATCCGGGGAGCTGTTTTTT. Translation: CASSLAGGPSGELFF.

V is TRBV11-1 and J is TRBJ2-4, with D possibly TRBD2 on 6 matching bases. CDR3 length equals 13 residues. Looked up from germline, CDR1 is SGHAT and CDR2 is FQDESV (reference sequence). V dropped 1 base and J dropped 6 bases, with 7 bases sitting between them. CDR3 amino acids: CASSLVGGNIQYF. The CDR3 DNA is TGTGCCAGCAGCTTAGTCGGGGGAAACATTCAGTACTTC.

This clone was seen a handful of times. This chain links TRBV4-1 with TRBJ2-7, with D hard to call. The CDR3 spans 12 residues. Germline V gene lookup returns CDR1 MGHRA and CDR2 YSYEKL. Between the trimmed V and J ends, which lost 3 bases and 7 bases, there was a span of 10 bases. CDR3 in DNA: TGCGCCAGCAGCCACTCACTGAGAGAGCAGTACTTC. It codes for CASSHSLREQYF.

As DNA, the CDR3 is TGTGCCAGCTCGAGGGACAGAGACAATGAGCAGTTCTTC. Translation: CASSRDRDNEQFF. The chain is built from TRBV27 and TRBJ2-1; 7 bases align to TRBD1. Losses at the gene ends were 8 bases for V and 5 bases for J; bases not matched to a gene: 6. CDR3 length: 13 residues. Germline CDR1 MNHEY, CDR2 SMNVEV (reference sequence).

The chain recombines TRBV21-1 with TRBJ2-3; TRBD2 is taken as the D call from the table, unchecked against the DNA. TRBV21-1 counts as a pseudogene. The CDR3 has 18 amino acids. CDR3 in amino acids: CASSKNKKTSGSRDTQYF. CDR3 nucleotide sequence: TGTGCCAGCAGCAAAAATAAGAAGACTAGCGGGTCCCGAGATACGCAGTATTTT.

This clone has only a few counts. The rearrangement uses TRBV7-8 and TRBJ2-7, with 10 bases aligning to TRBD2. This CDR3 comprises 16 residues. Germline trimming cut 0 bases from V and 2 bases from J; bases unmatched to any gene: 4. Germline lookup yields CDR1 SGHVS and CDR2 FQNEAQ. The CDR3 protein is CASSLAASGSTYEQYF. The CDR3 bases are TGTGCCAGCAGCTTAGCGGCTAGCGGGAGTACCTACGAGCAGTACTTC.

There are a few counts of this clone. The V call is TRBV28, the J call TRBJ1-2; D is possibly TRBD1 (6 bases). CDR1 is MDHEN, CDR2 SYDVKM, per germline. Trimming shortened V by 10 bases and J by 4 bases, and 19 bases separated the two germline ends. This CDR3 contains 14 residues. The chain's CDR3 is CATWGQGRVYGYTF. The CDR3 DNA sequence: TGTGCCACTTGGGGGCAGGGACGAGTCTATGGCTACACCTTC.

The rearrangement uses TRBV6-6 and TRBJ2-5; tentatively, D is TRBD2 (6 bases). From germline, CDR1 is MNHNY and CDR2 SVGAGI (reference sequence). The CDR3 loop spans 14 amino acids. V was shortened by 2 bases and J by 2 bases, with 9 bases between the two germline ends. CDR3 nucleotides: TGTGCCAGCAGTTACACCGGGACTCAAGAGACCCAGTACTTC. It translates to CASSYTGTQETQYF.

The chain couples TRBV11-2 to TRBJ2-5, with D possibly being TRBD1 (5 bases). CDR1 and CDR2 from the germline V gene are SGHAT and FQNNGV. The CDR3 is made up of 15 amino acids. V was clipped by 1 base and J by 4 bases, with 13 bases between them. The CDR3 DNA reads TGTGCCAGCAGCTTAGGCCCAGGGATGGCAGAGACCCAGTACTTC. This encodes CASSLGPGMAETQYF.

The chain carries TRBV7-2 and TRBJ2-7; 10 bases match TRBD2. Germline CDR1 reads SGHTA; CDR2 reads FQGNSA. This CDR3 is 16 amino acids long. After removal of 4 bases from V and 4 bases from J, the junction contained 10 bases not matched to a gene. In DNA, the CDR3 is TGTGCCAGCAGCTCAAAGTCTAGCGGGAGTGGTTACGAGCAGTACTTC. Its translation is CASSSKSSGSGYEQYF.

This sequence joins TRBV11-3 and TRBJ2-7; 9 bases align to TRBD1. This CDR3 spans 17 amino acids. Trimming cost V 3 bases and J 1 base; bases outside gene matches: 10. Germline V gene data show CDR1 as SGHNT and CDR2 as YENEEA. This CDR3 reads CASSFSNTGTGSYEQYF. CDR3 nucleotides: TGTGCCAGCAGCTTCAGTAACACCGGGACAGGGTCCTACGAGCAGTACTTC.

This sequence joins TRBV29-1 and TRBJ2-7; 9 bases are a match to TRBD1. Germline assignment: CDR1 SQVTM and CDR2 ANQGSEA. The CDR3 has 13 amino acids. Trimming cost V 6 bases and J 6 bases; bases outside gene matches: 9. The CDR3 sequence is CSVGTGLGSEQYF. The CDR3 region has the DNA TGCAGCGTGGGGACAGGGCTTGGATCCGAGCAGTACTTC.

The chain joins TRBV6-4 to TRBJ2-4, with 7 bases identical to TRBD2. The V gene end was trimmed by 3 bases and the J gene end by 9 bases; junction bases not matched to a gene: 11. CDR1 is MRHNA, CDR2 SNTAGT, per germline. The CDR3 totals 15 residues. The CDR3: CASSETSGGRGIQYF. CDR3 DNA: TGTGCCAGCAGTGAGACCTCGGGGGGTCGAGGCATTCAGTACTTC.

V gene TRBV5-1 combines with J gene TRBJ2-7; D is perhaps TRBD2 (5 bases). Trimming cost V 3 bases and J 4 bases, with 8 bases left between them. Looked up from germline, CDR1 is SGHRS and CDR2 is YFSETQ. The CDR3 loop spans 12 amino acids. The CDR3 nucleotides are TGCGCCAGCAGCTCTCCGGGATACGAGCAGTACTTC. Translation: CASSSPGYEQYF.

The CDR3 DNA sequence: TGTGCCAGCAGTCAAGGAGTTACGAGCAATCAGCCCCAGCATTTT. It specifies CASSQGVTSNQPQHF. The rearrangement links TRBV27 to TRBJ1-5; no reliable D call. This CDR3 contains 15 residues. From germline, CDR1 is MNHEY and CDR2 SMNVEV (reference sequence). Trimming left V 5 bases short and J 1 base short, with 12 bases between.

This chain joins TRBV5-6 and TRBJ2-5, with D tentatively TRBD2 (7 bases). CDR1 and CDR2 from the germline V gene are SGHDT and YYEEEE. CDR3 length equals 12 residues. Trimming removed 4 bases at V and 5 bases at J, with 9 bases between. The CDR3: CASSTGGETQYF. The CDR3 bases are TGTGCCAGCAGCACGGGGGGCGAGACCCAGTACTTC.

This clone was observed a few times. J is TRBJ2-2 and V is TRBV7-9; TRBD1 matches at 9 bases. This CDR3 comprises 19 residues. Per the germline V gene, CDR1 is SEHNR and CDR2 is FQNEAQ (reference sequence). V lost 4 bases, J lost 0 bases, and 12 bases stayed unmatched. DNA for the CDR3: TGTGCCAGCAGCTCGCTTTCCGGGACAGGGCTTCCGAACACCGGGGAGCTGTTTTTT. This gives the protein CASSSLSGTGLPNTGELFF.

The chain combines TRBV11-3 with TRBJ2-2; possible D gene TRBD2, 6 bases. The CDR3 spans 16 residues. Germline lookup yields CDR1 SGHNT and CDR2 YENEEA. Between the trimmed V and J ends, which lost 5 bases and 6 bases, there was a span of 19 bases. Here the CDR3 reads CASSPGTPRASGELFF. DNA of the CDR3: TGTGCCAGCAGCCCGGGGACTCCTAGGGCGTCCGGGGAGCTGTTTTTT.

This sequence joins TRBV6-5 and TRBJ1-1; TRBD1 might be the D (6 bases). The CDR3 length is 15 residues. Germline V gives CDR1 MNHEY, CDR2 SVGAGI. The V end lost 6 bases, the J end lost 4 bases, and 18 bases lay between the germline ends. CDR3 in amino acids: CASSPRGGEVTEAFF. The CDR3 DNA is TGTGCCAGCAGCCCAAGGGGGGGGGAGGTCACTGAAGCTTTCTTT.

J is TRBJ1-5 and V is TRBV19, with no clear D. The germline gives CDR1 LNHDA, CDR2 SQIVND (reference sequence). Trimming shortened V by 5 bases and J by 5 bases, and 10 bases separated the two germline ends. The CDR3 has 13 residues. CDR3 region: CASSAQVHQPQHF. CDR3 in DNA: TGTGCCAGTAGTGCTCAGGTGCATCAGCCCCAGCATTTT.

The chain employs TRBV5-8 and TRBJ2-5, with a tentative D call TRBD1 (5 bases). Trimming cost V 2 bases and J 3 bases, with 14 bases left between them. CDR3 length equals 15 residues. Germline V gene lookup returns CDR1 SGHTS and CDR2 YDEGEE. The CDR3 nucleotides read TGTGCCAGCAGCTTTAGGGGATCCAAAAAAGAGACCCAGTACTTC. Protein product: CASSFRGSKKETQYF.

The genes are TRBV28 and TRBJ2-2; 9 bases map to TRBD1. Germline CDR1 MDHEN, CDR2 SYDVKM. The CDR3 has 17 residues. V shed 1 base and J 1 base; nucleotides not matched to a gene: 4. The CDR3 region has the DNA TGTGCCAGCAGTTTATTTCGACAGGGGGTGAACACCGGGGAGCTGTTTTTT. This encodes CASSLFRQGVNTGELFF.